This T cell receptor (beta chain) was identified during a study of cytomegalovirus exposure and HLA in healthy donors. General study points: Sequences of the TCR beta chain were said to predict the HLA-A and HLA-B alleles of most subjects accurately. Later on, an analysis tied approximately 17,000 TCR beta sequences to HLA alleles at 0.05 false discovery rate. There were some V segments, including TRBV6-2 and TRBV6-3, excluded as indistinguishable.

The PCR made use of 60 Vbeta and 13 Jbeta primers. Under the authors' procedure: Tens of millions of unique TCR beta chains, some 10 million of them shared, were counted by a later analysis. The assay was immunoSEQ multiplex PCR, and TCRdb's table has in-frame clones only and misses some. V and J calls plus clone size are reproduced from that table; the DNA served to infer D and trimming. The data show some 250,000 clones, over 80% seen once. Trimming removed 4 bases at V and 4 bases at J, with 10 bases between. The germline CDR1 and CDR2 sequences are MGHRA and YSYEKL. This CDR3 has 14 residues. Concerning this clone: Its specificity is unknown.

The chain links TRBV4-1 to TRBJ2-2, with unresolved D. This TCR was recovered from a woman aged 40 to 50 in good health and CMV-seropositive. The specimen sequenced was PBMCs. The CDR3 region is CASSPEDSTGELFF. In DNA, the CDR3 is TGCGCCAGCAGCCCCGAGGATTCCACCGGGGAGCTGTTTTTT.